The 26 T cell receptor beta chains presented below share a single source sample, sequenced in a study of HIV-infected patients and healthy controls. The repertoire came from unfractionated whole blood and reflected all unsorted peripheral T cells. Reverse transcription used 450 to 550 ng RNA and constant-region primers for alpha and beta. Each of the alpha and beta chains got its own library through chain-specific third strand synthesis with indices. Each CDR3 protein gets one entry after TCRdb re-called the 5' RACE reads with MiXCR. Counted here are over 15,000 distinct CDR3 sequences, about 7.7% occurring once; the ten biggest clones make up just over 8%. The sequenced sample consisted of blood. These receptors were taken from an adult in good health.

This clonotype has at least ten counts. The chain recombines TRBV19 with TRBJ1-5; TRBD1 matches 9 bases. V was clipped by 6 bases and J by 0 bases; unmatched bases: 12. Germline-derived CDR1 and CDR2 are LNHDA and SQIVND (reference sequence). CDR3 size: 18 residues. The CDR3 region has the DNA TGTGCCAGTAGCCCGGGACAGGGCCCCCCTTATAGCAATCAGCCCCAGCATTTT. Amino acids: CASSPGQGPPYSNQPQHF.

The sample holds many counts of this clonotype. The gene calls are TRBV20-1 and TRBJ1-5; D is ambiguous. The CDR3 consists of 13 residues. Trimming cost V 6 bases and J 3 bases, with 12 bases left between them. Germline V CDR1 and CDR2: DFQATT, SNEGSKA (reference sequence). This chain's CDR3 is CSANQEPNQPQHF. DNA for the CDR3: TGCAGTGCAAATCAGGAACCCAATCAGCCCCAGCATTTT.

Ten or more counts support this clonotype. This chain joins TRBV7-2 and TRBJ2-1, with TRBD1 identical over 7 bases. In germline, CDR1 is SGHTA, CDR2 FQGNSA. The CDR3 is 13 amino acids. Trimming cost V 3 bases and J 6 bases; bases outside gene matches: 2. The CDR3 here is CASSFDRVNEQFF. As DNA, the CDR3 is TGTGCCAGCAGCTTCGACAGGGTCAATGAGCAGTTCTTC.

The chain joins TRBV7-3 to TRBJ1-1; 8 bases agree with TRBD1. J lost 4 bases, V lost 5 bases, and 9 bases had no gene match. The CDR3 sequence is 15 residues long. Per germline, CDR1 SGHTA and CDR2 FQGTGA. The chain's CDR3 is CASSIDRGSATEAFF. The CDR3 region has the DNA TGTGCCAGCAGCATAGACAGGGGATCGGCCACTGAAGCTTTCTTT.

In its sample, this clonotype is medium-sized. The chain employs TRBV29-1 and TRBJ2-5; D not certain. Trimming took 5 bases from V and 7 from J, leaving 11 bases between them. The germline CDR1 and CDR2 sequences are SQVTM and ANQGSEA. This CDR3 comprises 11 residues. CDR3 sequence reads: CSVRIILTQYF. The CDR3 nucleotides are TGCAGCGTTCGGATCATCCTGACCCAGTACTTC.

This clonotype showed up many times. The J gene is TRBJ1-1, the V gene TRBV2, with 7 bases matching TRBD1. J lost 2 bases, V lost 7 bases, and 7 bases had no gene match. Germline CDR1 is SNHLY and CDR2 is FYNNEI. The CDR3 runs to 14 residues. CDR3 nucleotide sequence: TGTGCCAGCAACCAACAGGGGCCAAACACTGAAGCTTTCTTT. Its protein product is CASNQQGPNTEAFF.

In its sample, this clonotype was seen many times. The CDR3 coding sequence is TGTGCCAGCAGCTATAATAGCGGGGCTCAGAAGACCCAGTACTTC. Translated: CASSYNSGAQKTQYF. V and J are TRBV7-2 and TRBJ2-5, with 8 bases that match TRBD2. V gave up 4 bases and J gave up 6 bases; unmatched junction bases: 10. Germline V gene data show CDR1 as SGHTA and CDR2 as FQGNSA. CDR3 size: 15 residues.

Many counts were recorded for this clonotype. V gene TRBV11-2 combines with J gene TRBJ2-3; 10 positions match TRBD1. Germline V CDR1 and CDR2: SGHAT, FQNNGV. The V and J ends lost 9 bases and 4 bases, in that order; junction bases with no gene match: 10. The CDR3 covers 15 residues. This chain's CDR3 is CASKAGTGDADTQYF. CDR3 nucleotides: TGTGCCAGTAAAGCCGGGACAGGGGATGCAGATACGCAGTATTTT.

This clonotype was seen a single time. This may stem from a read error, because a much larger clone lies one nucleotide away. V is TRBV2 and J is TRBJ1-2, with D maybe TRBD1 (5 bases). Trimming removed 6 bases at V and 2 bases at J, with 13 bases between. From germline, CDR1 is SNHLY and CDR2 FYNNEI. This CDR3 comprises 14 residues. CDR3 DNA: TGTGCCAGCAGGCACCGGACACTCAACTATGGCTACACCTTC. Translation: CASRHRTLNYGYTF.

This clonotype was seen at least ten times. The rearrangement uses TRBV7-9 and TRBJ1-4; D ambiguous. The ends were cut back, 5 bases at V and 0 bases at J, with 10 bases in the middle. The CDR3 runs to 15 residues. CDR1 and CDR2 (germline): SEHNR, FQNEAQ (reference sequence). Written as DNA, the CDR3 is TGTGCCAGCAGCCGGGATCTCTCAACTAATGAAAAACTGTTTTTT. Its protein product is CASSRDLSTNEKLFF.

This clonotype was observed at least ten times. This chain uses TRBV12-3 or TRBV12-4 with TRBJ2-2; TRBD1 matches at 7 bases. CDR3 length: 14 residues. V shed 7 bases, J shed 4 bases, and the junction held 6 bases outside the gene matches. The CDR3 protein is CASNYNRGTGELFF. DNA of the CDR3: TGTGCCAGCAATTATAACAGGGGCACCGGGGAGCTGTTTTTT.

This clonotype has ten or more counts. The chain is built from TRBV28 and TRBJ1-6; the match to TRBD1 covers 7 bases. Germline-derived CDR1 and CDR2 are MDHEN and SYDVKM. J was trimmed by 0 bases and V by 6 bases; bases with no gene match: 14. The CDR3 length is 19 residues. CDR3 in DNA: TGTGCCAGCAGCTTAGGGGGATTGACAGGGAGCTCCTATAATTCACCCCTCCACTTT. This sequence encodes CASSLGGLTGSSYNSPLHF. Looking up the rest from reference TRBV28 and TRBJ1-6 gives the full variable domain: DVKVTQSSRYLVKRTGEKVFLECVQDMDHENMFWYRQDPGLGLRLIYFSYDVKMKEKGDIPEGYSVSREKKERFSLILESASTNQTSMYLCASSLGGLTGSSYNSPLHFGNGTRLTVT.

The table lists this clonotype with many counts. This chain joins TRBV3-1 and TRBJ2-1; 14 nucleotides line up with TRBD2. Trimming at V came to 0 bases and at J to 8 bases, leaving 3 bases not matched to a gene. CDR3 length: 16 residues. The germline V gene encodes CDR1 LGHDT and CDR2 YNNKEL (reference sequence). CDR3 protein: CASSQDRLAGGDEQFF. The CDR3 nucleotides read TGTGCCAGCAGCCAAGATCGACTAGCGGGAGGGGATGAGCAGTTCTTC.

Ten or more counts support this clonotype. The CDR3, as DNA: TGCAGTGCATCGACAGTTCCCAATCAGCCCCAGCATTTT. It is translated as CSASTVPNQPQHF. The gene calls are TRBV20-1 and TRBJ1-5, with a tentative D call TRBD1 (5 bases). Trimming left V 6 bases short and J 3 bases short, with 12 bases between. Looked up from germline, CDR1 is DFQATT and CDR2 is SNEGSKA (reference sequence). This CDR3 contains 13 residues.

This clonotype was counted many times. V and J are TRBV20-1 and TRBJ2-7, with 8 bases identical to TRBD1. The CDR3 runs to 13 residues. Trimming took 5 bases from V and 9 from J; bases not matched to a gene: 12. CDR1 is DFQATT, CDR2 SNEGSKA, per germline (reference sequence). The chain's CDR3 is CSAQPGQGPLQYF. The CDR3 coding sequence is TGCAGTGCTCAGCCTGGACAGGGCCCTTTGCAGTACTTC.

This clonotype came up many times. The rearrangement uses TRBV7-9 and TRBJ2-3; 11 nucleotides agree with TRBD2. The CDR3 runs to 18 residues. After removal of 4 bases from V and 0 bases from J, the junction contained 9 bases not matched to a gene. Germline V gene sequence: CDR1 SEHNR, CDR2 FQNEAQ (reference sequence). CDR3 amino acids: CASSSQGLADTSTDTQYF. Here the CDR3 DNA reads TGTGCCAGCAGCTCCCAGGGACTAGCGGATACTAGCACAGATACGCAGTATTTT.

This clonotype was seen repeatedly, ten times or more. The chain is built from TRBV27 and TRBJ1-6; a possible D gene is TRBD1 (6 bases). The CDR3 runs to 15 residues. Germline CDR1 reads MNHEY; CDR2 reads SMNVEV (reference sequence). The V and J ends lost 7 bases and 14 bases respectively, with 24 bases between them. CDR3 bases: TGTGCCAGCACCTTTAGGGGGGCCCTCCAGATCACCCTCCACTTT. Protein product: CASTFRGALQITLHF.

This clonotype showed up many times. The V and J genes are TRBV7-2 and TRBJ2-1; 10 bases are shared with TRBD2. The CDR3 consists of 16 residues. Germline V gene sequence: CDR1 SGHTA, CDR2 FQGNSA. Trimming took 3 bases from V and 0 from J; bases not matched to a gene: 2. The CDR3 loop is CASSLSGRASYNEQFF. In DNA form, the CDR3 reads TGTGCCAGCAGCTTGAGCGGGAGGGCCTCCTACAATGAGCAGTTCTTC.

This clonotype was counted only a few times. This chain links TRBV12-3 or TRBV12-4 with TRBJ1-3; D may be TRBD1 (6 bases). V was trimmed by 6 bases and J by 0 bases, leaving 18 bases between them. The CDR3 has 17 amino acids. CDR3 sequence: CASSHRGGSHSGNTIYF. The CDR3 region has the DNA TGTGCCAGCAGCCATAGAGGGGGTTCTCACTCTGGAAACACCATATATTTT.

About this clonotype: Being one base from a much bigger clone, this may be a read error. The chain joins TRBV7-2 to TRBJ2-1; D is perhaps TRBD1 (5 bases). V gave up 6 bases and J gave up 9 bases, with 12 bases separating them. The CDR3 runs to 12 residues. Per the germline V gene, CDR1 is SGHTA and CDR2 is FQGNSA. The CDR3 nucleotides read TGTGCCAGCAGATTTTGGGGCGTTGAGCAGTTCTTC. This sequence encodes CASRFWGVEQFF.

This clonotype has only a few counts. This chain uses TRBV12-3 or TRBV12-4 with TRBJ1-1; 7 bases fit TRBD1. This CDR3 region has 14 residues. J was trimmed by 2 bases and V by 5 bases; bases with no gene match: 5. In DNA form, the CDR3 reads TGTGCCAGCAGTCCCCGACAGGGAAACACTGAAGCTTTCTTT. Amino acid sequence: CASSPRQGNTEAFF.

This clonotype was observed many times. The chain carries TRBV24-1 and TRBJ2-2; D remains unclear. Trimming pared 3 bases from V and 0 bases from J, leaving 19 bases between. Germline assignment: CDR1 KGHDR and CDR2 SFDVKD. The CDR3 has 19 amino acids. This chain's CDR3 is CATSDTIVSQFANTGELFF. In DNA, the CDR3 is TGTGCCACCAGTGATACCATCGTTAGCCAGTTCGCGAACACCGGGGAGCTGTTTTTT.

Ten or more counts support this clonotype. The genes are TRBV20-1 and TRBJ2-7; possibly TRBD2 for D (6 bases). CDR1 and CDR2 from the germline V gene are DFQATT and SNEGSKA (reference sequence). The CDR3 sequence is 13 residues long. V gave up 6 bases and J gave up 5 bases, with 17 bases separating them. The CDR3 nucleotides read TGCAGTGCCCCGGATCGGGGGTTCGACGAGCAGTACTTC. Its protein product is CSAPDRGFDEQYF.

The table lists this clonotype with a few counts. V usage is TRBV19 and J usage is TRBJ2-1; D gene unclear. This CDR3 is 16 amino acids long. Germline-derived CDR1 and CDR2 are LNHDA and SQIVND (reference sequence). Trimming removed 2 bases from V and 4 bases from J, with 15 bases in between. The CDR3 coding sequence is TGTGCCAGTAGTATATTGGTAGAGTTAAGGTACAATGAGCAGTTCTTC. It yields the protein CASSILVELRYNEQFF.

In this sample, this clonotype turned up many times. The CDR3 region is CASSLVTAGEQYF. CDR3 bases: TGTGCCAGCAGCTTAGTGACTGCCGGCGAGCAGTACTTC. The V gene is TRBV7-2, the J gene TRBJ2-7; D is unclear. Trimming shortened V by 1 base and J by 6 bases, and 10 bases separated the two germline ends. This CDR3 contains 13 residues. CDR1 is SGHTA and CDR2 is FQGNSA in the germline V gene. Full variable domain (remainder filled in from reference TRBV7-2 and TRBJ2-7): GAGVSQSPSNKVTEKGKDVELRCDPISGHTALYWYRQSLGQGLEFLIYFQGNSAPDKSGLPSDRFSAERTGGSVSTLTIQRTQQEDSAVYLCASSLVTAGEQYFGPGTRLTVT.

The rearrangement uses TRBV11-2 and TRBJ2-1; D tentatively fits TRBD1 or TRBD2 (5 bases each). V lost 1 base and J lost 7, with 11 bases in between. The germline CDR1 and CDR2 sequences are SGHAT and FQNNGV. CDR3 size: 14 residues. In DNA form, the CDR3 reads TGTGCCAGCAGCTTAGGAGGGACGGCGAATGAGCAGTTCTTC. It specifies CASSLGGTANEQFF.